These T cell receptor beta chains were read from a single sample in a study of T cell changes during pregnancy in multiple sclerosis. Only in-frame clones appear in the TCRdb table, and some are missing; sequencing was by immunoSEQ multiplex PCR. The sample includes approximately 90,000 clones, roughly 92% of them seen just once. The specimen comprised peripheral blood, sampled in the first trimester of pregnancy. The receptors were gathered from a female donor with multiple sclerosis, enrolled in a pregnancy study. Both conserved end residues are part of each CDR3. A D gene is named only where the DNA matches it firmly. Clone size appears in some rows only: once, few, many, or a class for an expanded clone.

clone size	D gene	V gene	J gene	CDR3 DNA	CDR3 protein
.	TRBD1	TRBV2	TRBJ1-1	TGTGCCAGCAGCTTCGGGACAGGGACGAGATACACTGAAGCTTTCTTT	CASSFGTGTRYTEAFF
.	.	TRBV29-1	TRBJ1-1	TGCAGCGTTGGTGGCTTGAAGAACACTGAAGCTTTCTTT	CSVGGLKNTEAFF
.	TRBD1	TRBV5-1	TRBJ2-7	TGCGCCAGCAGCTTTGGGACAGGGATGACCTACGAGCAGTACTTC	CASSFGTGMTYEQYF
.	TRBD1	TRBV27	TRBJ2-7	TGTGCCAGCAGCGAGACAGGGACCTACGAGCAGTACTTC	CASSETGTYEQYF
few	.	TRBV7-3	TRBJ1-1	TGTGCCAGCAGCTTAAACACCAACACTGAAGCTTTCTTT	CASSLNTNTEAFF
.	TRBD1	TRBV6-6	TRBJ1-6	TGTGCCAGCAGTTACGCAGGGGGCAGTGGATCACCCCTCCACTTT	CASSYAGGSGSPLHF
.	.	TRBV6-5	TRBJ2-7	TGTGCCAGCAGTTATAAGCGGACGGGTGCCTACGAGCAGTACTTC	CASSYKRTGAYEQYF
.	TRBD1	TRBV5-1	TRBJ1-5	TGCGCCAGCAGCATAGGGACAGGGGGCGGTCAGCCCCAGCATTTT	CASSIGTGGGQPQHF
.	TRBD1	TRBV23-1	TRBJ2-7	TGCGCCAGCAGTCAATCCCGGACAGGGTTCTACGAGCAGTACTTC	CASSQSRTGFYEQYF
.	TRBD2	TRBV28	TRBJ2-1	TGTGCCAGCAGTACCCTCCGGACTAGCGGGCAGACACGCTACAATGAGCAGTTCTTC	CASSTLRTSGQTRYNEQFF
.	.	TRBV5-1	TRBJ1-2	TGCGCCAGCAGCTTGGATAACGCCCGGGGGGGCTACACCTTC	CASSLDNARGGYTF
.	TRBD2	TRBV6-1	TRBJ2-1	TGTGCCAGCAGTGAAGCGGCGGGGGGAAGCTCCTACAATGAGCAGTTCTTC	CASSEAAGGSSYNEQFF
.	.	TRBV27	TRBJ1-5	TGTGCCAGCAGTTTTTCTCGCAATCAGCCCCAGCATTTT	CASSFSRNQPQHF
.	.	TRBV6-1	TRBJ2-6	TGTGCCAGCAGTCCCCCGGCGGGTGGGGCCAACGTCCTGACTTTC	CASSPPAGGANVLTF
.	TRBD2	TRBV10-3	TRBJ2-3	TGTGCCGTGAGGACTAGCGGAACCACAGATACGCAGTATTTT	CAVRTSGTTDTQYF
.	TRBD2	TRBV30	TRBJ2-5	TGTGCCTGGATGTCGCTAGCGGGGGGCACCCAGTACTTC	CAWMSLAGGTQYF
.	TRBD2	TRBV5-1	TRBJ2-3	TGCGCCAGCACGATAGCGGGAGGGCCGGCAGATACGCAGTATTTT	CASTIAGGPADTQYF
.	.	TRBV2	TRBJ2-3	TGTGCCAGCACTTCTGCAGATACGCAGTATTTT	CASTSADTQYF
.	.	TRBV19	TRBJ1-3	TGTGCCAGTAGTATCGGGGGAGGCACTGGAAACACCATATATTTT	CASSIGGGTGNTIYF
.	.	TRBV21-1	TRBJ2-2	TGTGCCAGCAGGGATAAAGGTAATAGCGGGAGTGGCTACACCGGGGAGCTGTTTTTT	CASRDKGNSGSGYTGELFF
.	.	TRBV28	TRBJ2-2	TGTGCCAGCAGTTCCCCGGTCCTAGACGCCTCGGGGACTCGGGAGCTGTTTTTT	CASSSPVLDASGTRELFF
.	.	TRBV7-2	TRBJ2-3	TGTGCCAGCAGCTTACGAGCTCCTAGGACAGATACGCAGTATTTT	CASSLRAPRTDTQYF
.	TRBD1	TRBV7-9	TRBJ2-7	TGTGCCAGCAGCGCCGGGACAGGGCAGTACGAGCAGTACTTC	CASSAGTGQYEQYF
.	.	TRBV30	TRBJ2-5	TGTGCCTGGACTCGGACAGATCAAGAGACCCAGTACTTC	CAWTRTDQETQYF
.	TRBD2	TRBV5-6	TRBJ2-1	TGTGCCAGCAGCGGAACGGGACTAGCGGACTACAATGAGCAGTTCTTC	CASSGTGLADYNEQFF
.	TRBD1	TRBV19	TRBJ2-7	TGTGCCAGTAGTGCCTCTACAGGGGCGGCGACTTCCTACGAGCAGTACTTC	CASSASTGAATSYEQYF
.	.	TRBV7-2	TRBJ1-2	TGTGCCAGCAGCTTAGGTCATACAGGGCGTCGATTCTATGGCTACACCTTC	CASSLGHTGRRFYGYTF
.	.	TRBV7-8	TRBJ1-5	TGTGCCAGCAGCTTAGATCAGGGAGGCGGCAATCAGCCCCAGCATTTT	CASSLDQGGGNQPQHF
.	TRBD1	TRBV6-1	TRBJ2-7	TGTGCCAGCAGACTCCGGGACAGCTTATCCTACGAGCAGTACTTC	CASRLRDSLSYEQYF
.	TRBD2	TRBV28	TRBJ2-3	TGTGCCAGCAGTTTACTAGCCGGAAAGGGACTAGCGGATACGCAGTATTTT	CASSLLAGKGLADTQYF
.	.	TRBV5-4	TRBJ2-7	TGTGCCAGCAGAGCCTCAGGAACCTACGAGCAGTACTTC	CASRASGTYEQYF
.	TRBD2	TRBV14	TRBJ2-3	TGTGCCAGCAGCCAACGACTAGCGGGAAGCACAGATACGCAGTATTTT	CASSQRLAGSTDTQYF
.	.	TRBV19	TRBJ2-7	TGTGCCAGTAGTACGACCCTATCTGGGGGGTCCTACGAGCAGTACTTC	CASSTTLSGGSYEQYF
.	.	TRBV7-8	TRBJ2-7	TGTGCCAGCAGCTTAGGGGAGGCAGGGTCCCCTAACGAGCAGTACTTC	CASSLGEAGSPNEQYF
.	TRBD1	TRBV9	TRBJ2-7	TGTGCCAGCAGCCCCGGGGACAGAGCCTACGAGCAGTACTTC	CASSPGDRAYEQYF
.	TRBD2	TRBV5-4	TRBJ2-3	TGTGCCAGCAGCCCTACTAGCGGGGGGGCAGATACGCAGTATTTT	CASSPTSGGADTQYF
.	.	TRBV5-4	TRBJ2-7	TGTGCCAGCAGCTCTGGGAGTTCCTACGAGCAGTACTTC	CASSSGSSYEQYF
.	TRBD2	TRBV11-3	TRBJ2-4	TGTGCCAGCTCCGAAGGCGGGACTAGGGCCAAAAACATTCAGTACTTC	CASSEGGTRAKNIQYF
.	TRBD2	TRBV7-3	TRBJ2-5	TGTGCCAGCAGCTTAACGGGCGGGAGGGCCGTAGAGACCCAGTACTTC	CASSLTGGRAVETQYF
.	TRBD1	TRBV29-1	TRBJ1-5	TGCAGCGTGTCACAGGGGGCCGGCAATCAGCCCCAGCATTTT	CSVSQGAGNQPQHF
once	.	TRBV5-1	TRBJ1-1	TGCGCCAGCAGCTTTGTGGGCTCCCGGGACATTGAGGCTTTCTTT	CASSFVGSRDIEAFF
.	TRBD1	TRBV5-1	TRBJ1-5	TGCGCCAGCAGCAGGGACAGTGGACGCAATCAGCCCCAGCATTTT	CASSRDSGRNQPQHF
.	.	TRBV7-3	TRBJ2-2	TGTGCCAGCAGCAGAGCCGGGACACTGAACACCGGGGAGCTGTTTTTT	CASSRAGTLNTGELFF
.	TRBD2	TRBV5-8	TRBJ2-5	TGTGCCAGCAGCTTGCCCCTGACTAGCGGGAGAGGACAGACCCAGTACTTC	CASSLPLTSGRGQTQYF
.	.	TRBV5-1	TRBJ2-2	TGCGCCAGCAGCTTGGTTCAGGGCGGTACCGGGGAGCTGTTTTTT	CASSLVQGGTGELFF
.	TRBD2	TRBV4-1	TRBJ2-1	TGCGCCAGCAGCCAAGATAGCGGGAGCCCTTACAATGAGCAGTTCTTC	CASSQDSGSPYNEQFF
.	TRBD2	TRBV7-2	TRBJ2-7	TGTGCCAGCAGCTCGGGACTAGCGGGATTTTCCTACGAGCAGTACTTC	CASSSGLAGFSYEQYF
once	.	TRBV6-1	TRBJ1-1	TGTGCCAGCAAAGGGAGGGGGAATGGGGACACTGAAGCTTTCTTT	CASKGRGNGDTEAFF
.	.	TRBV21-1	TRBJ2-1	TGTGCCAGCAGTGTTGGGGCAAAAACCTACAATGAGCAGTTCTTC	CASSVGAKTYNEQFF
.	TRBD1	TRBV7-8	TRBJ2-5	TGTGCCAGCAGCCGGAACAGGGGGGAGACCCAGTACTTC	CASSRNRGETQYF
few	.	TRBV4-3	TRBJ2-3	TGCGCCAGCAGCCGAGGCCGGCTGCCAAGGACAGATACGCAGTATTTT	CASSRGRLPRTDTQYF
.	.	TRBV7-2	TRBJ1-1	TGTGCCAGCAGCTTAGCACAGCCGAACACTGAAGCTTTCTTT	CASSLAQPNTEAFF
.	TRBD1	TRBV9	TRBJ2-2	TGTGCCAGCAGCCCTATCTCCGGGACAGGGACCACCGGGGAGCTGTTTTTT	CASSPISGTGTTGELFF
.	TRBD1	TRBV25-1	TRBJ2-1	TGTGCCAGCAGTGCACCAGGGGGAATGACCTACAATGAGCAGTTCTTC	CASSAPGGMTYNEQFF
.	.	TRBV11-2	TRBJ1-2	TGTGCCAGCAGCTTAAAGGGAGGTGGGGGGTTGTTGGGCTACACCTTC	CASSLKGGGGLLGYTF
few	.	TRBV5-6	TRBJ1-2	TGTGCCAGCAGCTTGGACAGTAACTATGGCTACACCTTC	CASSLDSNYGYTF
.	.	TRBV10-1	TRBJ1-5	TGCGCCCACCGGTCGGGGTCTCGGGTTCGCAATCAGCCCCAGCATTTT	CAHRSGSRVRNQPQHF
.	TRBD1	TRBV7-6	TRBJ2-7	TGTGCCAGCAGCCCCGATAAGGGACAGGGTACGTACGAGCAGTACTTC	CASSPDKGQGTYEQYF
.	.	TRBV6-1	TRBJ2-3	TGTGCCAGCGCGGGGAGCAGAATATTCACAGATACGCAGTATTTT	CASAGSRIFTDTQYF